Listed below are T cell receptor beta chains from one sample, sequenced in a study of follicular helper T cells after annual influenza vaccination. Using immunoSEQ multiplex PCR, the repertoire was profiled, and TCRdb retains in-frame clones only, with some absent. Of around 5,300 clones in the sample, roughly 90% were seen once. Sequenced here: CXCR5+ CD38- circulating T follicular helper cells from blood, sampled 7 days after influenza vaccination. These receptors all come from an adult who received the influenza vaccine. The CDR3 runs from the conserved cysteine through the conserved F or W. Clone size is not always given. Where it is, it says once, few, many or a class for expanded clones.

V: TRBV9; J: TRBJ2-5; size: .; CDR3: CASSVVLADQETQYF
V: TRBV27; J: TRBJ2-7; size: .; CDR3: CASIDRDTYEQYF
V: TRBV30; J: TRBJ2-1; size: .; CDR3: CAWSVGLAGGRNEQFF
V: TRBV6-1; J: TRBJ2-7; size: .; CDR3: CASMVSVYEQYF
V: TRBV5-4; J: TRBJ2-4; size: .; CDR3: CASSSPGLAKNIQYF
V: TRBV5-1; J: TRBJ2-2; size: .; CDR3: CASAAGANTGELFF
V: TRBV5-4; J: TRBJ1-1; size: .; CDR3: CASSSYRGRVTEAFF
V: TRBV5-1; J: TRBJ2-5; size: .; CDR3: CASRDRGTGIGETQYF
V: TRBV2; J: TRBJ2-1; size: .; CDR3: CASREDAYNEQFF
V: TRBV5-1; J: TRBJ1-6; size: .; CDR3: CASSPGYYNSPLHF
V: TRBV6-1; J: TRBJ1-5; size: .; CDR3: CASSEAPGAQPQHF
V: TRBV6-5; J: TRBJ1-5; size: .; CDR3: CASSLSNSNQPQHF
V: TRBV9; J: TRBJ2-7; size: .; CDR3: CASSAGGSSYEQYF
V: TRBV4-2; J: TRBJ2-2; size: .; CDR3: CASSQPQLNPGGELFF
V: TRBV7-2; J: TRBJ1-3; size: few; CDR3: CASSWDRGSGNTIYF
V: TRBV5-1; J: TRBJ2-5; size: once; CDR3: CASSRRAAGGTETQYF
V: TRBV6-1; J: TRBJ2-3; size: .; CDR3: CASSELSDTQYF
V: TRBV9; J: TRBJ2-5; size: .; CDR3: CASSVGVDRGETQYF
V: TRBV20-1; J: TRBJ1-2; size: .; CDR3: CSVGGVGYTF
V: TRBV11-3; J: TRBJ1-1; size: .; CDR3: CASSTEDTEAFF
V: TRBV5-1; J: TRBJ1-6; size: .; CDR3: CASSLSAQGNSPLHF
V: TRBV2; J: TRBJ2-1; size: .; CDR3: CASSGTAAWNEQFF
V: TRBV6-1; J: TRBJ2-3; size: .; CDR3: CASSTTREDTQYF
V: TRBV5-1; J: TRBJ1-1; size: .; CDR3: CASRQNRNTEAFF
V: TRBV6-1; J: TRBJ1-3; size: few; CDR3: CASSAPHIRGSSGNTIYF
V: TRBV2; J: TRBJ1-5; size: .; CDR3: CASRTGSGNQPQHF
V: TRBV6-6; J: TRBJ2-7; size: .; CDR3: CASSKYPGAFSYEQYF
V: TRBV19; J: TRBJ2-1; size: .; CDR3: CASTEGNTYNEQFF
V: TRBV4-2; J: TRBJ2-3; size: .; CDR3: CASTQGGGSTDTQYF
V: TRBV11-3; J: TRBJ2-2; size: .; CDR3: CASSTGQHTGELFF
V: TRBV7-7; J: TRBJ2-5; size: .; CDR3: CASSRTPAGTGVRETQYF
V: TRBV6-1; J: TRBJ2-7; size: once; CDR3: CASSGSWQGYEQYF
V: TRBV30; J: TRBJ2-5; size: .; CDR3: CAWSVLSGETQYF
V: TRBV18; J: TRBJ2-1; size: .; CDR3: CASSPSSGVNNEQFF
V: TRBV6-1; J: TRBJ2-1; size: .; CDR3: CASSAYSHNEQFF
V: TRBV5-1; J: TRBJ2-1; size: .; CDR3: CASSSGGGYNEQFF
V: TRBV5-1; J: TRBJ2-2; size: .; CDR3: CASSLGDLSATGELFF